This is a list of T cell receptor beta chains from one sample in a study of blood T cell repertoires in COVID-19. Assay: immunoSEQ multiplex PCR; the TCRdb copy retains only in-frame clones and omits some. The table has tens of thousands of clones, roughly 93% seen once; the top ten hold less than 2%. The sample comprised peripheral blood. These TCRs come from a human donor in a cohort sampled during active COVID-19. Both conserved end residues are part of each CDR3. The D gene is left open where the match is weak. Expanded clones get a size class; other rows say once, few or many, or leave the size out.

D: .; V: TRBV4-2; J: TRBJ2-7; size: .; CDR3: CASSLQESSYEQYF; DNA: TGTGCCAGCAGCCTACAGGAAAGCTCCTACGAGCAGTACTTC
D: .; V: TRBV11-2; J: TRBJ2-5; size: once; CDR3: CASSLDLRVGEETQYF; DNA: TGTGCCAGCAGCTTAGATCTGAGGGTTGGGGAAGAGACCCAGTACTTC
D: TRBD2; V: TRBV19; J: TRBJ2-1; size: .; CDR3: CASSLLGGSYNEQFF; DNA: TGTGCCAGTAGTCTCCTCGGGGGGTCCTACAATGAGCAGTTCTTC
D: TRBD2; V: TRBV4-1; J: TRBJ2-1; size: .; CDR3: CASSLASGYNEQFF; DNA: TGCGCCAGCAGCCTCGCTAGCGGATACAATGAGCAGTTCTTC
D: .; V: TRBV28; J: TRBJ1-5; size: .; CDR3: CASSLTGEGENQPQHF; DNA: TGTGCCAGCAGCCTCACGGGGGAGGGGGAAAATCAGCCCCAGCATTTT
D: .; V: TRBV29-1; J: TRBJ2-1; size: .; CDR3: CSVSLPIYSSYNEQFF; DNA: TGCAGCGTTTCGTTACCTATATATAGCTCCTACAATGAGCAGTTCTTC
D: TRBD1; V: TRBV5-1; J: TRBJ2-7; size: .; CDR3: CASSLGQGSDEQYF; DNA: TGCGCCAGCAGCTTGGGACAGGGGAGTGACGAGCAGTACTTC
D: .; V: TRBV7-3; J: TRBJ2-7; size: few; CDR3: CASSLRAGADYEQYF; DNA: TGTGCCAGCAGCTTAAGGGCAGGGGCTGACTACGAGCAGTACTTC
D: .; V: TRBV18; J: TRBJ1-2; size: .; CDR3: CASSPDRNYGYTF; DNA: TGTGCCAGCTCCCCGGACAGAAACTATGGCTACACCTTC
D: TRBD2; V: TRBV11-2; J: TRBJ2-7; size: .; CDR3: CASSLTSGATYEQYF; DNA: TGTGCCAGCAGCTTAACTAGCGGGGCTACCTACGAGCAGTACTTC
D: .; V: TRBV7-8; J: TRBJ1-2; size: .; CDR3: CASSLSGEAYGYTF; DNA: TGTGCCAGCAGCTTATCCGGGGAGGCCTATGGCTACACCTTC
D: .; V: TRBV16; J: TRBJ2-7; size: .; CDR3: CASSQASGVGEQYF; DNA: TGTGCCAGCAGCCAAGCGTCGGGAGTCGGTGAGCAGTACTTC
D: .; V: TRBV6-1; J: TRBJ1-2; size: .; CDR3: CASSENEVNYGYTF; DNA: TGTGCCAGCAGTGAAAATGAGGTTAACTATGGCTACACCTTC
D: TRBD1; V: TRBV19; J: TRBJ2-3; size: .; CDR3: CASMGQGIADTQYF; DNA: TGTGCCAGTATGGGACAGGGTATTGCAGATACGCAGTATTTT
D: .; V: TRBV5-1; J: TRBJ1-2; size: .; CDR3: CASSLVAGNYGYTF; DNA: TGCGCCAGCAGCTTGGTGGCAGGGAACTATGGCTACACCTTC
D: .; V: TRBV6-2/TRBV6-3; J: TRBJ1-5; size: .; CDR3: CASSSLGQLQPQHF; DNA: TGTGCCAGCAGTTCCCTAGGACAGCTTCAGCCCCAGCATTTT
D: .; V: TRBV19; J: TRBJ1-5; size: .; CDR3: CASSIQGRSNQPQHF; DNA: TGTGCCAGTAGTATACAGGGTCGTAGCAATCAGCCCCAGCATTTT
D: TRBD2; V: TRBV19; J: TRBJ2-1; size: once; CDR3: CASSMTSGSSYNEQFF; DNA: TGTGCCAGTAGTATGACTAGCGGGAGTAGTTACAATGAGCAGTTCTTC
D: .; V: TRBV28; J: TRBJ2-2; size: .; CDR3: CASSLGPMNTGELFF; DNA: TGTGCCAGCAGTTTAGGGCCGATGAACACCGGGGAGCTGTTTTTT
D: TRBD1; V: TRBV18; J: TRBJ2-7; size: .; CDR3: CASSLLDRDAPTYF; DNA: TGTGCCAGCTCACTCCTAGACAGGGATGCCCCGACCTACTTC
D: TRBD1; V: TRBV28; J: TRBJ2-7; size: .; CDR3: CASSLFGTGGSYYEQYF; DNA: TGTGCCAGCAGTTTATTCGGCACAGGGGGATCATACTACGAGCAGTACTTC
D: TRBD2; V: TRBV7-6; J: TRBJ2-7; size: once; CDR3: CASSRGLAGEGNYEQYF; DNA: TGTGCCAGCAGCCGGGGACTAGCGGGAGAAGGTAACTACGAGCAGTACTTC
D: TRBD2; V: TRBV6-5; J: TRBJ2-2; size: .; CDR3: CASSSWTSANTGELFF; DNA: TGTGCCAGCAGTTCATGGACTAGCGCGAACACCGGGGAGCTGTTTTTT
D: TRBD1; V: TRBV5-6; J: TRBJ2-3; size: .; CDR3: CASSLYGQGFDTQYF; DNA: TGTGCCAGCAGCTTGTATGGACAGGGGTTCGATACGCAGTATTTT
D: TRBD2; V: TRBV7-8; J: TRBJ2-1; size: once; CDR3: CASKTTGTSGRRLAGEQFF; DNA: TGTGCCAGCAAAACCACCGGGACTAGCGGGAGACGCCTTGCCGGTGAGCAGTTCTTC
D: .; V: TRBV5-1; J: TRBJ1-6; size: few; CDR3: CASTLDRSSSPLHF; DNA: TGCGCCAGCACCCTCGACAGATCCAGTTCACCCCTCCACTTT
D: TRBD2; V: TRBV4-2; J: TRBJ2-1; size: .; CDR3: CASSPSVASGRTSYNEQFF; DNA: TGTGCCAGCAGCCCTTCCGTGGCTAGCGGGAGGACCTCCTACAATGAGCAGTTCTTC
D: .; V: TRBV7-2; J: TRBJ2-3; size: .; CDR3: CASSLLDSRADTQYF; DNA: TGTGCCAGCAGCCTACTCGACTCCCGTGCAGATACGCAGTATTTT
D: TRBD1; V: TRBV28; J: TRBJ2-7; size: .; CDR3: CASRSGGPLTYEQYF; DNA: TGTGCCAGCAGATCAGGGGGACCATTAACCTACGAGCAGTACTTC
D: .; V: TRBV28; J: TRBJ1-6; size: .; CDR3: CATRTVNSPLHF; DNA: TGTGCCACCCGGACAGTCAATTCACCCCTCCACTTT
D: .; V: TRBV13; J: TRBJ2-4; size: .; CDR3: CASSLGRRVSIQYF; DNA: TGTGCCAGCAGCTTAGGCCGCAGGGTATCGATTCAGTACTTC
D: .; V: TRBV20-1; J: TRBJ2-1; size: once; CDR3: CSASRGHNEQFF; DNA: TGCAGTGCTAGTAGAGGTCACAATGAGCAGTTCTTC
D: TRBD2; V: TRBV4-2; J: TRBJ2-3; size: .; CDR3: CASSQGISGRVDTQYF; DNA: TGTGCCAGCAGCCAAGGAATTAGCGGGAGGGTGGATACGCAGTATTTT
D: TRBD2; V: TRBV13; J: TRBJ2-2; size: .; CDR3: CASSEGLAGVPGELFF; DNA: TGTGCCAGCAGCGAAGGACTAGCGGGAGTCCCCGGGGAGCTGTTTTTT
D: TRBD2; V: TRBV7-9; J: TRBJ2-7; size: .; CDR3: CASSLYPLAGGHPWDEQYF; DNA: TGTGCCAGCAGCTTATATCCTCTAGCGGGAGGCCACCCCTGGGACGAGCAGTACTTC
D: TRBD2; V: TRBV4-1; J: TRBJ2-1; size: .; CDR3: CASSQDQREGYNEQFF; DNA: TGCGCCAGCAGCCAAGATCAGCGGGAGGGTTACAATGAGCAGTTCTTC
D: .; V: TRBV28; J: TRBJ1-1; size: .; CDR3: CASVRPTDTKAFF; DNA: TGTGCCAGCGTGCGCCCGACAGACACGAAAGCTTTCTTT
D: .; V: TRBV20-1; J: TRBJ2-3; size: .; CDR3: CSARGSDTQYF; DNA: TGCAGTGCTCGCGGGTCAGATACGCAGTATTTT
D: .; V: TRBV21-1; J: TRBJ2-7; size: .; CDR3: CASDYGLAGFVYEQYF; DNA: TGTGCCAGCGATTATGGACTAGCGGGTTTCGTCTACGAGCAGTACTTC
D: .; V: TRBV25-1; J: TRBJ1-3; size: .; CDR3: CASSKQGSGNTIYF; DNA: TGTGCCAGCAGTAAACAGGGTTCGGGAAACACCATATATTTT
D: .; V: TRBV11-2; J: TRBJ2-5; size: .; CDR3: CASSTHTGETQYF; DNA: TGTGCCAGCAGCACCCACACGGGAGAGACCCAGTACTTC
D: .; V: TRBV28; J: TRBJ1-6; size: .; CDR3: CASTQARGDNSPLHF; DNA: TGTGCCAGCACCCAGGCCCGGGGGGACAATTCACCCCTCCACTTT
D: .; V: TRBV19; J: TRBJ2-1; size: .; CDR3: CASSSRGAEKILNSYNEQFF; DNA: TGTGCCAGTAGTTCCCGCGGGGCAGAGAAAATACTTAACTCCTACAATGAGCAGTTCTTC
D: TRBD2; V: TRBV4-1; J: TRBJ2-2; size: once; CDR3: CASSQGGLAAGELFF; DNA: TGCGCCAGCAGCCAAGGCGGACTAGCGGCCGGGGAGCTGTTTTTT
D: .; V: TRBV6-1; J: TRBJ1-3; size: .; CDR3: CASSEMAASASGNTIYF; DNA: TGTGCCAGCAGTGAAATGGCAGCGTCAGCCTCTGGAAACACCATATATTTT
D: TRBD2; V: TRBV2; J: TRBJ2-3; size: .; CDR3: CASSDITRTSGTYTNTDTQYF; DNA: TGTGCCAGCAGTGATATAACTCGGACTAGCGGTACCTATACAAACACAGATACGCAGTATTTT
D: TRBD1; V: TRBV6-4; J: TRBJ2-1; size: .; CDR3: CASSDSRQGAHNEQFF; DNA: TGTGCCAGCAGTGACTCGAGGCAGGGGGCCCACAATGAGCAGTTCTTC
D: .; V: TRBV7-9; J: TRBJ2-7; size: .; CDR3: CASSLSYQGSYEQYF; DNA: TGTGCCAGCAGCTTATCGTATCAGGGATCCTACGAGCAGTACTTC
D: TRBD1; V: TRBV25-1; J: TRBJ2-7; size: .; CDR3: CAISDRGAYEQYF; DNA: TGTGCCATCTCGGACAGGGGCGCCTACGAGCAGTACTTC
D: TRBD2; V: TRBV27; J: TRBJ2-7; size: .; CDR3: CASSSPASGEIPYEQYF; DNA: TGTGCCAGCAGTTCACCAGCTAGCGGGGAGATCCCCTACGAGCAGTACTTC
D: TRBD1; V: TRBV18; J: TRBJ2-1; size: .; CDR3: CASSPETGDTYNEQFF; DNA: TGTGCCAGCTCACCAGAGACAGGGGACACCTACAATGAGCAGTTCTTC
D: .; V: TRBV5-1; J: TRBJ1-1; size: .; CDR3: CASSSHRALNTEAFF; DNA: TGCGCCAGCAGCTCCCATCGCGCCCTGAACACTGAAGCTTTCTTT
D: TRBD1; V: TRBV19; J: TRBJ1-2; size: .; CDR3: CASSVGQGSYGYTF; DNA: TGTGCCAGTAGTGTGGGACAGGGATCTTATGGCTACACCTTC